This T cell receptor beta chain was observed in a study of beta chain features in type 1 diabetes. Study conclusions and caveats: Cells expressing TCR highly could be over-represented by cDNA sequencing. A possible short-template PCR bias applies equally to patients and controls. Patients showed naive, central memory and Treg TCRB repertoires that appeared more similar than those of healthy donors.

Per the germline V gene, CDR1 is SGHRS and CDR2 is YFSETQ. The CDR3 length is 15 residues. Trimming removed 0 bases from V and 4 bases from J; junction bases left unmatched: 5. Isolated RNA was reverse transcribed in full, so expressed TCRB transcripts were sequenced. Naive, central memory and regulatory T cell samples yielded around 3.3 million reads on average. The protocol was immunoSEQ multiplex PCR, while the TCRdb copy is restricted to in-frame clones and leaves out a portion. The sample shows approximately 200,000 clones, more than 9% of them seen only once. Remarks on this clone: Antigen specificity is unknown.

Input material: naive CD4+ T cells from blood. This TCR came from a woman younger than 35 in good health. The rearrangement uses TRBV5-1 and TRBJ2-5, with 8 bases identical to TRBD1. Written as DNA, the CDR3 is TGCGCCAGCAGCTTGGCCCAGGGGGCTAGAGAGACCCAGTACTTC. Its translation: CASSLAQGARETQYF.